Presented here are 18 T cell receptor beta chains from one specimen sequenced in a study of blood T cell repertoires in COVID-19 (dated by TCRdb to 2018 to 2021). The library came from the immunoSEQ multiplex PCR assay. What TCRdb holds here is the immuneACCESS table cut down to in-frame rearrangements. Part of the clones is not present; checked against another copy, under half of the missing clones reflect an unresolved V gene, and the others are unexplained. A total of some 140,000 clones appear in this sample, 70% to 80% of them only once. The biggest ten clones account for more than 10% of the sample. Input material: peripheral blood. These receptors all come from a human donor in a cohort sampled during active COVID-19.

The V and J genes are TRBV19 and TRBJ1-2, with 12 bases that match TRBD1. V gave up 8 bases and J gave up 4 bases; unmatched junction bases: 5. The CDR3 runs 14 residues. Germline CDR1 reads LNHDA; CDR2 reads SQIVND (reference sequence). The CDR3 loop reads CASQGTGGIYGYTF. CDR3 nucleotides: TGTGCCAGTCAGGGGACAGGGGGCATCTATGGCTACACCTTC. Looking up the rest from reference TRBV19 and TRBJ1-2 gives the full variable domain: DGGITQSPKYLFRKEGQNVTLSCEQNLNHDAMYWYRQDPGQGLRLIYYSQIVNDFQKGDIAEGYSVSREKKESFPLTVTSAQKNPTAFYLCASQGTGGIYGYTFGSGTRLTVV.

This clone was seen more than once but under ten times. The rearrangement uses TRBV2 and TRBJ1-2; the match to TRBD1 covers 7 bases. V was clipped by 6 bases and J by 8 bases; unmatched bases: 12. The CDR3 has 14 residues. The germline V gene has CDR1 SNHLY and CDR2 FYNNEI. The CDR3 DNA sequence: TGTGCCAGCAGCGCCTCGGGACAGAGGCCCGGCTACACCTTC. Its translation: CASSASGQRPGYTF.

The V call is TRBV5-1, the J call TRBJ1-4; no clear D. Germline CDR1 is SGHRS and CDR2 is YFSETQ. Trimming pared 0 bases from V and 5 bases from J, leaving 8 bases between. The CDR3 loop spans 14 amino acids. The CDR3: CASSLVSENEKLFF. The CDR3 nucleotides are TGCGCCAGCAGCTTGGTGTCCGAGAATGAAAAACTGTTTTTT.

This rearrangement joins TRBV6-4 to TRBJ2-1; TRBD1 aligns across 7 bases. The CDR3 spans 13 residues. The V gene's germline CDR1 is MRHNA and CDR2 SNTAGT. V shed 6 bases, J shed 4 bases, and the junction held 3 bases outside the gene matches. The CDR3 coding sequence is TGTGCCAGCAGCCAGGACAGGTACAATGAGCAGTTCTTC. Translated: CASSQDRYNEQFF.

The chain uses TRBV6-5 and TRBJ1-5; TRBD1 aligns across 8 bases. Trimming took 2 bases from V and 5 from J; bases not matched to a gene: 2. This CDR3 spans 14 amino acids. Germline CDR1 reads MNHEY; CDR2 reads SVGAGI. This CDR3 is CASSYAGGHQPQHF. The CDR3 nucleotides read TGTGCCAGCAGTTACGCAGGGGGCCATCAGCCCCAGCATTTT.

V is TRBV9 and J is TRBJ1-3; 9 bases line up with TRBD1. With V trimmed by 0 bases and J by 0 bases, 7 bases remained unmatched. Germline V gene lookup returns CDR1 SGDLS and CDR2 YYNGEE. The CDR3 sequence is 18 residues long. The CDR3 coding sequence is TGTGCCAGCAGCGTAGATCGGACAGGGGTCGACTCTGGAAACACCATATATTTT. This gives the protein CASSVDRTGVDSGNTIYF. The whole variable domain, remainder taken from reference TRBV9 and TRBJ1-3, is DSGVTQTPKHLITATGQRVTLRCSPRSGDLSVYWYQQSLDQGLQFLIQYYNGEERAKGNILERFSAQQFPDLHSELNLSSLELGDSALYFCASSVDRTGVDSGNTIYFGEGSWLTVV.

The CDR3 loop is CASSSMNTEAFF. CDR3 sequence (DNA): TGTGCCAGCAGCTCCATGAACACTGAAGCTTTCTTT. The chain joins TRBV11-2 to TRBJ1-1; D remains ambiguous. This CDR3 contains 12 residues. The V gene's germline CDR1 is SGHAT and CDR2 FQNNGV. The ends were cut back, 4 bases at V and 0 bases at J, with 3 bases in the middle.

The rearrangement links TRBV13 to TRBJ1-1; no reliable D call. This CDR3 spans 13 amino acids. V dropped 5 bases and J dropped 0 bases, with 7 bases sitting between them. Germline CDR1 is PRHDT and CDR2 is FYEKMQ (reference sequence). CDR3 residues: CASSVQMNTEAFF. Here the CDR3 DNA reads TGTGCCAGCAGCGTACAGATGAACACTGAAGCTTTCTTT.

This clone was seen a single time. This chain joins TRBV14 and TRBJ2-3; weak D call: TRBD2 (5 bases). This CDR3 region has 15 residues. Germline CDR1 reads SGHDN; CDR2 reads FVKESK. V shed 1 base and J shed 5 bases, with 13 bases lying between them. The CDR3 nucleotides read TGTGCCAGCAGCCAAGTTGGAGGTGCAGGAGATACGCAGTATTTT. This translates into CASSQVGGAGDTQYF.

The rearrangement joins TRBV3-1 (or the pseudogene TRBV3-2) to TRBJ2-2; weak D call: TRBD1 (6 bases). The CDR3 has 13 amino acids. The germline V and J ends were trimmed by 7 bases and 7 bases, with 13 bases remaining between them. Germline V lookup: CDR1 LGHDT, CDR2 YNNKEL (reference sequence). The CDR3 here is CASTLGGGGELFF. The CDR3, as DNA: TGTGCCAGCACCCTAGGGGGTGGCGGGGAGCTGTTTTTT.

The chain links TRBV6-5 to TRBJ1-2; TRBD1 matches 7 bases. Germline V CDR1 and CDR2: MNHEY, SVGAGI. Trimming at V came to 4 bases and at J to 4 bases, leaving 9 bases not matched to a gene. CDR3 size: 15 residues. CDR3 DNA: TGTGCCAGCAGTTCTGCGACAGGGCGGTTCTATGGCTACACCTTC. This gives the protein CASSSATGRFYGYTF.

The genes are TRBV9 and TRBJ1-3; 8 bases are a match to TRBD1. Trimming removed 3 bases from V and 4 bases from J; junction bases left unmatched: 6. There are 15 residues in the CDR3. CDR1 SGDLS and CDR2 YYNGEE come from the germline V gene. CDR3 sequence reads: CASSAMTGVGNTIYF. The CDR3 nucleotides are TGTGCCAGCAGCGCCATGACAGGGGTGGGAAACACCATATATTTT.

The CDR3 region is CACQQGALRDTGELFF. The CDR3 DNA reads TGTGCCTGCCAACAGGGGGCGCTTAGAGACACCGGGGAGCTGTTTTTT. The chain joins TRBV30 to TRBJ2-2; TRBD1 matches at 9 bases. The CDR3 consists of 16 residues. Germline V lookup: CDR1 GTSNPN, CDR2 SVGIG (reference sequence). J was trimmed by 3 bases and V by 6 bases; bases with no gene match: 11.

This sequence joins TRBV28 and TRBJ2-3; TRBD1 agrees at 8 bases. V shed 6 bases and J 0 bases; nucleotides not matched to a gene: 11. The germline CDR1 and CDR2 sequences are MDHEN and SYDVKM. The CDR3 runs 17 residues. The CDR3 DNA sequence: TGTGCCAGCAGCCCTGACAGGGGCGGCTGGAGCACAGATACGCAGTATTTT. Protein sequence: CASSPDRGGWSTDTQYF.

This chain connects TRBV5-1 to TRBJ1-2; 9 nucleotides align to TRBD1. This CDR3 is built from 14 residues. CDR1 and CDR2 from the germline V gene are SGHRS and YFSETQ. V shed 3 bases, J shed 5 bases, and the junction held 5 bases outside the gene matches. CDR3 loop: CASSWGGQGYGYTF. In DNA, the CDR3 is TGCGCCAGCAGCTGGGGAGGACAGGGGTATGGCTACACCTTC.

The chain combines TRBV4-1 with TRBJ1-5; no firm D call. Germline values: CDR1 MGHRA, CDR2 YSYEKL. The CDR3 is made up of 14 amino acids. Deletions cut 0 bases from V and 6 bases from J, with 9 bases between. This CDR3 reads CASSQEESAQPQHF. The CDR3 DNA reads TGCGCCAGCAGCCAAGAGGAGTCGGCTCAGCCCCAGCATTTT.

The chain couples TRBV7-2 to TRBJ2-7, with 7 bases matching TRBD1. Germline CDR1 is SGHTA and CDR2 is FQGNSA. The V and J ends lost 2 bases and 2 bases, in that order; junction bases with no gene match: 6. The CDR3 length is 15 residues. DNA of the CDR3: TGTGCCAGCAGCTTATCGGGACAGTACACCTACGAGCAGTACTTC. Its translation: CASSLSGQYTYEQYF.

The V call is TRBV7-9, the J call TRBJ2-5; a possible D gene is TRBD2 (7 bases). This CDR3 region has 15 residues. The V gene's germline CDR1 is SEHNR and CDR2 FQNEAQ (reference sequence). V lost 3 bases, J lost 4 bases, and 15 bases lay in between. The CDR3 sequence: CASSFGGGPRETQYF. The CDR3 DNA is TGTGCCAGCAGCTTTGGCGGGGGCCCTCGAGAGACCCAGTACTTC.